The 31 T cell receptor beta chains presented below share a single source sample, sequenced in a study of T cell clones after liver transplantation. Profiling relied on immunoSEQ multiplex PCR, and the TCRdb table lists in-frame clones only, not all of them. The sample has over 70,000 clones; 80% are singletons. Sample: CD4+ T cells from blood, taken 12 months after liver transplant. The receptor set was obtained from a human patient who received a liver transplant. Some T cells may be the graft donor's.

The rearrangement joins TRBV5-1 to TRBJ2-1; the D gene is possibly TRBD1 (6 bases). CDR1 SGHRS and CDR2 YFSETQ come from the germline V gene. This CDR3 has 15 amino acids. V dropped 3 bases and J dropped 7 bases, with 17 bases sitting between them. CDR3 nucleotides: TGCGCCAGCAGCTCCCTCCCGACAGGCGGAAATGAGCAGTTCTTC. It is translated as CASSSLPTGGNEQFF.

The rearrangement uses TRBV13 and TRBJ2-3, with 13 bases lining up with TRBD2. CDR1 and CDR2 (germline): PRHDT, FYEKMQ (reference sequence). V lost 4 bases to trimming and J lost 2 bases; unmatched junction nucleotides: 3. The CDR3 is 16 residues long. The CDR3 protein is CASSSGLAGTTDTQYF. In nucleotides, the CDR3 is TGTGCCAGCAGCTCGGGACTAGCGGGGACCACAGATACGCAGTATTTT. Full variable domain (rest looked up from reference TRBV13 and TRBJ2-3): AAGVIQSPRHLIKEKRETATLKCYPIPRHDTVYWYQQGPGQDPQFLISFYEKMQSDKGSIPDRFSAQQFSDYHSELNMSSLELGDSALYFCASSSGLAGTTDTQYFGPGTRLTVL.

The CDR3: CAWSAPLAGGVGGQYF. CDR3 sequence (DNA): TGTGCCTGGAGTGCACCGCTAGCGGGAGGGGTCGGGGGGCAGTACTTC. The genes are TRBV30 and TRBJ2-7, with 12 bases that match TRBD2. J gave up 9 bases and V 1 base, and 13 bases lay outside the gene matches. Germline V gives CDR1 GTSNPN, CDR2 SVGIG (reference sequence). The CDR3 runs to 16 residues.

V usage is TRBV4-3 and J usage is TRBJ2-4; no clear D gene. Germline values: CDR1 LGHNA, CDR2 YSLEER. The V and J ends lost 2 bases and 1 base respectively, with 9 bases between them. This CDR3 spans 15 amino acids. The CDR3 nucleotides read TGCGCCAGCAGCCAATCACGGGTGGCCAAAAACATTCAGTACTTC. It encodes CASSQSRVAKNIQYF.

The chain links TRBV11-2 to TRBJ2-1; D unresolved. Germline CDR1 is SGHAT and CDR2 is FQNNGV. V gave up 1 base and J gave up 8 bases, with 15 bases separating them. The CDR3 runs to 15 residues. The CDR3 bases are TGTGCCAGCAGCTTAGGGTCCGGACCGGTCTATGAGCAGTTCTTC. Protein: CASSLGSGPVYEQFF.

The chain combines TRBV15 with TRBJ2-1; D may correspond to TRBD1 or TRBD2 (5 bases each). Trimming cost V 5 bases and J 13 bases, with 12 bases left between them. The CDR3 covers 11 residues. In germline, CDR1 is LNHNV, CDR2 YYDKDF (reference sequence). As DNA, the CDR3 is TGTGCCACCAGCGGGACGCGCCTACAGTTCTTC. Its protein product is CATSGTRLQFF.

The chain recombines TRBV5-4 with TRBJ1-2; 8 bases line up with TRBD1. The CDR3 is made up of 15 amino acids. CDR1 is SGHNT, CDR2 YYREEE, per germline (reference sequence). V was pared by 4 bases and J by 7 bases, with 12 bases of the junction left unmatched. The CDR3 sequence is CASSLATTGGGGYTF. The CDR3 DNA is TGTGCCAGCAGCCTCGCGACCACAGGGGGGGGTGGCTACACCTTC.

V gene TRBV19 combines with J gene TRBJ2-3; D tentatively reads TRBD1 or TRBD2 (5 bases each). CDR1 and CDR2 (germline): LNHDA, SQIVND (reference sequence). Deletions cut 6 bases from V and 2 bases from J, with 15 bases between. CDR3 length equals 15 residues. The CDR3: CASRGARGPTDTQYF. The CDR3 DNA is TGTGCCAGTAGAGGGGCACGGGGCCCCACAGATACGCAGTATTTT.

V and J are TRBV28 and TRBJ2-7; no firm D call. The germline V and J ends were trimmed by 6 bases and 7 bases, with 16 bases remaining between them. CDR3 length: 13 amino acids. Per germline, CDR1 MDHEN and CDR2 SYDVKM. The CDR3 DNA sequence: TGTGCCAGCAGCCCCGGACCGGCTAGGGAGCAGTACTTC. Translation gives CASSPGPAREQYF.

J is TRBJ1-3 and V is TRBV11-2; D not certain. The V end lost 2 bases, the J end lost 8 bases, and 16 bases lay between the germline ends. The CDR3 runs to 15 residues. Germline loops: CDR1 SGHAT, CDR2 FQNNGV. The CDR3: CASSLNSARRDTIYF. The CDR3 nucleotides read TGTGCCAGCAGCTTAAACTCGGCCCGACGGGACACCATATATTTT.

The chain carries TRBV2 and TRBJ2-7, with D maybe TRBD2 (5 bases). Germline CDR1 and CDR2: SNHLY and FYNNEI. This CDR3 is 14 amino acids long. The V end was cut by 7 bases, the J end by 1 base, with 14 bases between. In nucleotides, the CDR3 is TGTGCCAGCACCAAAAGGGAGAGTTCCTACGAGCAGTACTTC. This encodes CASTKRESSYEQYF.

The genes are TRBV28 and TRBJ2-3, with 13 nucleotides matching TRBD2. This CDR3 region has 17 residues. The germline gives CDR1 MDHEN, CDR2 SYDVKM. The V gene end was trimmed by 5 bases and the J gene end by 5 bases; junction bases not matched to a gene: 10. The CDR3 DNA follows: TGTGCCAGCAGTGACGCCCTACTAGCGGGAGGGCGAGATACGCAGTATTTT. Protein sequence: CASSDALLAGGRDTQYF.

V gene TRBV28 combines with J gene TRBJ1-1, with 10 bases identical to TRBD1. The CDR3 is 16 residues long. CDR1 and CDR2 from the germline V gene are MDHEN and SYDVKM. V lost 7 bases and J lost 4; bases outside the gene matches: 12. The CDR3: CASNGGQGGRSTEAFF. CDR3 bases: TGTGCCAGCAACGGTGGACAGGGGGGAAGAAGCACTGAAGCTTTCTTT. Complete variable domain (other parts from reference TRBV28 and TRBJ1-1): DVKVTQSSRYLVKRTGEKVFLECVQDMDHENMFWYRQDPGLGLRLIYFSYDVKMKEKGDIPEGYSVSREKKERFSLILESASTNQTSMYLCASNGGQGGRSTEAFFGQGTRLTVV.

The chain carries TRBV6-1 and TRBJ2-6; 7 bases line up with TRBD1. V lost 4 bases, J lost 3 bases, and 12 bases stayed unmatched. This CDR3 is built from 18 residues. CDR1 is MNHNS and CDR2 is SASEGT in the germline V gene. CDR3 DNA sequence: TGTGCCAGCAGTGTTCCGCCCAAGACAGGGAATGGGGCCAACGTCCTGACTTTC. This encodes CASSVPPKTGNGANVLTF.

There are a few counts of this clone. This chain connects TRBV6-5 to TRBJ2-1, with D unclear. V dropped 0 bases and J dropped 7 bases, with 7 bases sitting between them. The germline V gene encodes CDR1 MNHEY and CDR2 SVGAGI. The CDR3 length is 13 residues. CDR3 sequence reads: CASSYSNRNEQFF. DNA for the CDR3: TGTGCCAGCAGTTACTCGAATCGAAATGAGCAGTTCTTC.

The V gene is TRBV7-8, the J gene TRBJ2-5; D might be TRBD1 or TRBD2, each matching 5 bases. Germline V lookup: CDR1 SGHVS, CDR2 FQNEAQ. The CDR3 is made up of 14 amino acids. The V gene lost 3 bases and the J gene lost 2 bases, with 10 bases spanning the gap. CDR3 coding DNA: TGTGCCAGCAGCTTCCGGGGCAGACAAGAGACCCAGTACTTC. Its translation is CASSFRGRQETQYF.

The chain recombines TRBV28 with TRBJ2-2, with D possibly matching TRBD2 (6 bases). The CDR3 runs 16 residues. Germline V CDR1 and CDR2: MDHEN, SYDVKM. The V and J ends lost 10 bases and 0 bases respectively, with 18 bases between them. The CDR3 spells CAIRRGGAPNTGELFF. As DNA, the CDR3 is TGTGCCATCAGGAGGGGCGGGGCCCCGAACACCGGGGAGCTGTTTTTT.

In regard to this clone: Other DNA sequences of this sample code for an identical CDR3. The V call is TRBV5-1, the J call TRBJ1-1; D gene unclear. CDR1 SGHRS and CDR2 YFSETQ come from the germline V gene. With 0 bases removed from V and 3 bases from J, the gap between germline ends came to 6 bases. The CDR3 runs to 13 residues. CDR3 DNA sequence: TGCGCCAGCAGCTTGGTAGGTGACACTGAAGCTTTCTTT. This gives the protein CASSLVGDTEAFF.

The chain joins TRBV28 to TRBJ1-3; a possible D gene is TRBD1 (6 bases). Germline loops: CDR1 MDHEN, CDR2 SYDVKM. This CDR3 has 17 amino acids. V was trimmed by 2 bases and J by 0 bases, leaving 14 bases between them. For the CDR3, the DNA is TGTGCCAGCAGTTTACCCCAGGGGCACAGCTCTGGAAACACCATATATTTT. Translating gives CASSLPQGHSSGNTIYF.

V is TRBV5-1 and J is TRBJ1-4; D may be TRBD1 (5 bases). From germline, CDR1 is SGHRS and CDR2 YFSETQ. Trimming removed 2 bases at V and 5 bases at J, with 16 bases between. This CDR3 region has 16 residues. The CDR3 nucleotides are TGCGCCAGCAGCTTCGACAGACAAGTCCGGAATGAAAAACTGTTTTTT. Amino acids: CASSFDRQVRNEKLFF.

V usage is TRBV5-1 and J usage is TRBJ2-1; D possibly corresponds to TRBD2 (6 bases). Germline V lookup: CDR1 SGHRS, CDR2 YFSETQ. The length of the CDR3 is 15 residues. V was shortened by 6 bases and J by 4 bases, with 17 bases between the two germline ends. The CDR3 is CASKRRDQGYNEQFF. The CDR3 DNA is TGCGCCAGCAAGCGGCGGGATCAAGGTTACAATGAGCAGTTCTTC.

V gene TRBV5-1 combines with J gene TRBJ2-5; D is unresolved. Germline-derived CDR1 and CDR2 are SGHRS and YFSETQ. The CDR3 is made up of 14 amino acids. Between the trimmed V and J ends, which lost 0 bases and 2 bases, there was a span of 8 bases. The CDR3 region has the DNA TGCGCCAGCAGCTTGGTGGCAGCTCAAGAGACCCAGTACTTC. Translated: CASSLVAAQETQYF.

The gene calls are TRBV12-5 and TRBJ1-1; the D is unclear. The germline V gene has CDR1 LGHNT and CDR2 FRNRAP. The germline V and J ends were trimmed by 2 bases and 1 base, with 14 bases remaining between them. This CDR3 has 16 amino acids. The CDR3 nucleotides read TGTGCTAGTGGTTTGAGTCGGCGCAGGACGAACACTGAAGCTTTCTTT. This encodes CASGLSRRRTNTEAFF.

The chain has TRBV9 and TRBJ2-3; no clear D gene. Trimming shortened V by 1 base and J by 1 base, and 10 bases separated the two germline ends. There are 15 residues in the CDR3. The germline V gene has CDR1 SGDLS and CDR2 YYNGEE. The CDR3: CASSVSLGGTDTQYF. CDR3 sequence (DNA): TGTGCCAGCAGCGTATCGTTGGGTGGCACAGATACGCAGTATTTT.

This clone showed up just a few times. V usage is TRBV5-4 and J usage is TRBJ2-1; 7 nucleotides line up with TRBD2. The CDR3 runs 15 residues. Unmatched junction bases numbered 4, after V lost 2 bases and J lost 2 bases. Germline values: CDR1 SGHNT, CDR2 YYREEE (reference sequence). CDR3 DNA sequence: TGTGCCAGCAGCTTCTCGGGAGGCGCCTACAATGAGCAGTTCTTC. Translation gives CASSFSGGAYNEQFF.

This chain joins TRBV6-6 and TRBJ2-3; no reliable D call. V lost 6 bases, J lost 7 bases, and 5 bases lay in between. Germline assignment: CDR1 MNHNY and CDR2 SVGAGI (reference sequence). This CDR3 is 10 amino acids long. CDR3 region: CASSLNTQYF. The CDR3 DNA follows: TGTGCCAGCAGCCTAAATACGCAGTATTTT.

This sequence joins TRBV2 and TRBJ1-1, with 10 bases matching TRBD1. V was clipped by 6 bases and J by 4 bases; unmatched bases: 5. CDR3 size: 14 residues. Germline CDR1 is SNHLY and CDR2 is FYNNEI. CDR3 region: CASRGTGAGTEAFF. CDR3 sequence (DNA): TGTGCCAGCAGGGGGACAGGGGCGGGCACTGAAGCTTTCTTT.

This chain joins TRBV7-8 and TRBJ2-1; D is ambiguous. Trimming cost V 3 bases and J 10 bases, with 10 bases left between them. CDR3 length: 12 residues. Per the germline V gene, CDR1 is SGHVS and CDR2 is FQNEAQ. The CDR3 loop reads CASSFMRTEQFF. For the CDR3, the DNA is TGTGCCAGCAGCTTCATGAGGACCGAGCAGTTCTTC.

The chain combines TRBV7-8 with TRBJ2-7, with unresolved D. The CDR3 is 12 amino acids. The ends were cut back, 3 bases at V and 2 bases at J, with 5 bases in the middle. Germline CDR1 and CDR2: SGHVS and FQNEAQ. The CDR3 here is CASSLVAYEQYF. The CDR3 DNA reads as TGTGCCAGCAGCTTGGTTGCCTACGAGCAGTACTTC.

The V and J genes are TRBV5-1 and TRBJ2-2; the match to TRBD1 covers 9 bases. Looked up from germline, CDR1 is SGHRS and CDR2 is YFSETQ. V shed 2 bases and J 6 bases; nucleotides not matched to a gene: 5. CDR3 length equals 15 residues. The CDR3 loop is CASSFGTGMAGELFF. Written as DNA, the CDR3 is TGCGCCAGCAGCTTCGGGACAGGGATGGCCGGGGAGCTGTTTTTT.

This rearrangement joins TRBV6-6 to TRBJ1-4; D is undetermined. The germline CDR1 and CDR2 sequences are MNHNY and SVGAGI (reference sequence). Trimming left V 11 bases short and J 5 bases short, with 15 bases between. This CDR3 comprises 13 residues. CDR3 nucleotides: TGTGCCGCTGGAAGCCGGCTCAATGAAAAACTGTTTTTT. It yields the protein CAAGSRLNEKLFF.